The 19 T cell receptor beta chains listed next were all sequenced from one sample in a study of T cells after yellow fever vaccination. TCRdb called the 5' RACE reads again in MiXCR, with one record for every CDR3 protein. The sample lists 300,000 to 350,000 distinct CDR3 sequences; 3.5% to 5% were seen once. Material: PBMCs, obtained 15 days after the yellow fever booster vaccination. Receptors were obtained from a man between 18 and 29 years old who received the YFV17D yellow fever vaccine.

This clonotype was counted only a few times. This chain uses TRBV7-9 with TRBJ2-7; weak D call: TRBD2 (5 bases). The CDR3 consists of 17 residues. The germline V gene encodes CDR1 SEHNR and CDR2 FQNEAQ (reference sequence). V was trimmed by 4 bases and J by 4 bases, leaving 23 bases between them. The CDR3 sequence: CASSSSFRGQNYYEQYV. CDR3 coding DNA: TGTGCCAGCAGCTCCTCTTTCCGCGGGCAGAATTATTACGAGCAGTACGTC.

The J gene is TRBJ2-6, the V gene TRBV5-1, with D unclear. Trimming pared 3 bases from V and 0 bases from J, leaving 7 bases between. This CDR3 contains 15 residues. Germline values: CDR1 SGHRS, CDR2 YFSETQ. CDR3 loop: CASSSLRSGANVLTF. In DNA, the CDR3 is TGCGCCAGCAGCTCGTTGCGCTCTGGGGCCAACGTCCTGACTTTC.

This clonotype was observed many times. The chain is built from TRBV28 and TRBJ2-1; 9 nucleotides agree with TRBD2. V lost 5 bases, J lost 10 bases, and 12 bases stayed unmatched. This CDR3 comprises 15 residues. Looked up from germline, CDR1 is MDHEN and CDR2 is SYDVKM. DNA of the CDR3: TGTGCCAGCAGTAAAGCGGGGGGCCCCTTGGCCGAGCAGTTCTTC. Its protein is CASSKAGGPLAEQFF.

The chain recombines TRBV11-2 with TRBJ2-3; D may be TRBD2 (6 bases). There are 14 residues in the CDR3. The V and J ends lost 6 bases and 4 bases respectively, with 14 bases between them. CDR1 SGHAT and CDR2 FQNNGV come from the germline V gene. Here the CDR3 reads CASRGGHGADTQYF. CDR3 nucleotide sequence: TGTGCCAGCAGGGGAGGACATGGGGCAGATACGCAGTATTTT.

The chain combines TRBV7-2 with TRBJ2-7; D gene unclear. Trimming stripped 4 bases from V and 0 bases from J, with 16 bases between. The CDR3 spans 16 residues. The germline CDR1 and CDR2 sequences are SGHTA and FQGNSA. CDR3 protein: CASSSPEGPHSYEQYF. The CDR3 DNA sequence: TGTGCCAGCAGCTCCCCTGAAGGCCCCCACTCCTACGAGCAGTACTTC.

This clonotype appeared many times. This chain links TRBV7-6 with TRBJ2-3; D is perhaps TRBD2 (6 bases). V was trimmed by 5 bases and J by 6 bases, leaving 24 bases between them. CDR1 and CDR2 from the germline V gene are SGHVS and FNYEAQ. The CDR3 spans 17 residues. The DNA of the CDR3 is TGTGCCAGCAGCAATCTATGGCGGGAAAACCCAATGGATACGCAGTATTTT. This sequence encodes CASSNLWRENPMDTQYF.

Ten or more counts support this clonotype. V gene TRBV12-3 or TRBV12-4 combines with J gene TRBJ1-5; TRBD1 agrees at 7 bases. Germline trimming cut 5 bases from V and 0 bases from J; bases unmatched to any gene: 10. The CDR3 consists of 17 residues. CDR3 nucleotide sequence: TGTGCCAGCAGTAGCCGGACAGGCGATTATAGCAATCAGCCCCAGCATTTT. Its translation: CASSSRTGDYSNQPQHF.

The chain has TRBV4-1 and TRBJ1-5, with TRBD1 matching 11 bases. The germline V gene encodes CDR1 MGHRA and CDR2 YSYEKL. The CDR3 is made up of 15 amino acids. The V segment lost 6 bases and the J segment 6 bases; nucleotides outside the gene matches: 7. CDR3 DNA: TGCGCCAGCAGTCCAGGACAGGGGGCAAGTCAGCCCCAGCATTTT. It yields the protein CASSPGQGASQPQHF.

The CDR3 nucleotides are TGTGCCGTCCTGAGCGACTACGAGCAGTACTTC. Translation gives CAVLSDYEQYF. The J gene is TRBJ2-7, the V gene TRBV28; D not certain. The CDR3 extends over 11 amino acids. CDR1 is MDHEN, CDR2 SYDVKM, per germline. V was trimmed by 11 bases and J by 3 bases, leaving 11 bases between them.

This clonotype was recorded at least ten times. The chain recombines TRBV6-1 with TRBJ1-5; no definite D call. V was shortened by 6 bases and J by 5 bases, with 5 bases between the two germline ends. CDR3 length: 11 residues. Germline loops: CDR1 MNHNS, CDR2 SASEGT. The CDR3 nucleotides read TGTGCCAGCAGCGCTTATCAGCCCCAGCATTTT. This gives the protein CASSAYQPQHF.

This clonotype was detected many times. CDR3 amino acids: CSAAPGQGETEAFF. Written as DNA, the CDR3 is TGCAGTGCGGCCCCGGGACAGGGTGAGACTGAAGCTTTCTTT. This sequence joins TRBV20-1 and TRBJ1-1; 9 bases align to TRBD1. V trimming: 6 bases; J trimming: 5 bases; junction bases outside the gene matches: 10. The CDR3 has 14 amino acids. Looked up from germline, CDR1 is DFQATT and CDR2 is SNEGSKA (reference sequence).

In its sample, this clonotype was seen many times. This chain connects TRBV7-9 to TRBJ1-5; D unclear. V shed 2 bases and J shed 6 bases, with 11 bases lying between them. Germline loops: CDR1 SEHNR, CDR2 FQNEAQ (reference sequence). The CDR3 is 14 residues long. CDR3 coding DNA: TGTGCCAGCAGCTTAATAACCATGAGTCAGCCCCAGCATTTT. Its protein product is CASSLITMSQPQHF.

The chain links TRBV12-3 or TRBV12-4 to TRBJ2-3; 8 positions match TRBD2. V dropped 3 bases and J dropped 2; count of bases not matched to a gene: 4. The CDR3 is 15 amino acids. The CDR3: CASSLTAGVTDTQYF. For the CDR3, the DNA is TGTGCCAGCAGTTTGACAGCGGGGGTCACAGATACGCAGTATTTT.

This clonotype was seen repeatedly, ten times or more. V usage is TRBV29-1 and J usage is TRBJ1-1; 9 bases agree with TRBD1. After removal of 7 bases from V and 3 bases from J, the junction contained 3 bases not matched to a gene. The CDR3 extends over 12 amino acids. Germline CDR1 SQVTM, CDR2 ANQGSEA. CDR3 nucleotides: TGCAGCGCCCGGACAGGGGACACTGAAGCTTTCTTT. It is translated as CSARTGDTEAFF.

This clonotype was counted at least ten times. This chain links TRBV12-3 or TRBV12-4 with TRBJ1-2, with 7 nucleotides matching TRBD1. After removal of 7 bases from V and 7 bases from J, the junction contained 9 bases not matched to a gene. CDR3 size: 13 residues. The CDR3 here is CASTSRGVVGYTF. CDR3 sequence (DNA): TGTGCCAGCACCTCCAGGGGGGTTGTTGGCTACACCTTC.

The chain employs TRBV12-3 or TRBV12-4 and TRBJ1-1, with D uncertain. The V end was cut by 2 bases, the J end by 1 base, with 11 bases between. The CDR3 has 15 amino acids. The DNA of the CDR3 is TGTGCCAGCAGTTTATTGGTCGGGTCGAACACTGAAGCTTTCTTT. Translated, it gives CASSLLVGSNTEAFF.

This clonotype showed up many times. The V and J genes are TRBV4-1 and TRBJ1-1; D remains ambiguous. Trimming shortened V by 0 bases and J by 7 bases, and 3 bases separated the two germline ends. The CDR3 contains 11 residues. CDR1 MGHRA and CDR2 YSYEKL come from the germline V gene. The CDR3 region is CASSQDSEAFF. CDR3 DNA: TGCGCCAGCAGCCAAGACAGTGAAGCTTTCTTT.

This clonotype was detected many times. V usage is TRBV5-5 and J usage is TRBJ1-2, with a tentative D call TRBD1 (6 bases). This CDR3 spans 13 amino acids. CDR1 is SGHKS and CDR2 is YYEKEE in the germline V gene (reference sequence). With 0 bases removed from V and 5 bases from J, the gap between germline ends came to 8 bases. CDR3 nucleotides: TGTGCCAGCAGCTTGGTGGACAGATATGGCTACACCTTC. Amino acids: CASSLVDRYGYTF.

This clonotype has at least ten counts. The rearrangement links TRBV6-1 to TRBJ2-5, with TRBD1 matching over 8 bases. J gave up 5 bases and V 6 bases, and 11 bases lay outside the gene matches. Germline values: CDR1 MNHNS, CDR2 SASEGT. This CDR3 contains 15 residues. CDR3 nucleotides: TGTGCCAGCAGGACGACAGGGGCCGGTGGTGAGACCCAGTACTTC. Protein: CASRTTGAGGETQYF.